Below are 21 T cell receptor beta chains sequenced from a single sample in a study of blood T cell repertoires in COVID-19. TCRdb's copy holds only in-frame clones and misses some; the assay was immunoSEQ multiplex PCR. The sample gives about 200,000 clones, about 90% of which show up once; around 1.2% is in the top ten. Sequencing used peripheral blood. The receptors derive from a man aged 25-45 years with acute or convalescent COVID-19.

The V gene is TRBV9, the J gene TRBJ1-1, with a tentative D call TRBD1 (6 bases). The V end lost 3 bases, the J end lost 1 base, and 13 bases lay between the germline ends. Germline values: CDR1 SGDLS, CDR2 YYNGEE. CDR3 size: 15 residues. CDR3 residues: CASSAELTGNTEAFF. The CDR3 DNA follows: TGTGCCAGCAGCGCGGAACTGACAGGGAACACTGAAGCTTTCTTT.

The chain links TRBV9 to TRBJ2-2; 9 positions match TRBD1. V shed 3 bases, J shed 2 bases, and the junction held 5 bases outside the gene matches. From germline, CDR1 is SGDLS and CDR2 YYNGEE. The CDR3 extends over 16 amino acids. The CDR3 nucleotides read TGTGCCAGCAGCGGCACAGGGGGCTCTAACACCGGGGAGCTGTTTTTT. This codes for CASSGTGGSNTGELFF.

This chain uses TRBV6-5 with TRBJ2-5; no clear D. The CDR3 sequence is 10 residues long. With 4 bases removed from V and 5 bases from J, the gap between germline ends came to 2 bases. Per germline, CDR1 MNHEY and CDR2 SVGAGI. CDR3 residues: CASSSETQYF. In DNA form, the CDR3 reads TGTGCCAGCAGTTCGGAGACCCAGTACTTC.

The rearrangement links TRBV7-8 to TRBJ2-1; TRBD1 agrees at 8 bases. This CDR3 has 13 residues. CDR1 and CDR2 from the germline V gene are SGHVS and FQNEAQ. The ends lost 3 bases at V and 7 bases at J; junction bases unmatched: 2. The CDR3 here is CASSFRGRNEQFF. CDR3 DNA sequence: TGTGCCAGCAGCTTCAGGGGGCGGAATGAGCAGTTCTTC.

This clone occurred a few times. The chain is built from TRBV24-1 and TRBJ1-5; TRBD1 agrees at 7 bases. J gave up 7 bases and V 8 bases, and 10 bases lay outside the gene matches. The germline V gene encodes CDR1 KGHDR and CDR2 SFDVKD. The CDR3 length is 14 residues. As DNA, the CDR3 is TGTGCCACCACTAAGACAGGGCGAAGACAGCCCCAGCATTTT. This translates into CATTKTGRRQPQHF.

The chain recombines TRBV5-4 with TRBJ2-1; 10 bases fit TRBD2. CDR1 is SGHNT, CDR2 YYREEE, per germline (reference sequence). The CDR3 length is 16 residues. The J segment lost 9 bases and the V segment lost 4 bases, leaving 13 bases of the junction unmatched. This CDR3 reads CASSPMLAGGMGEQFF. The CDR3 DNA is TGTGCCAGCAGCCCGATGTTAGCGGGAGGTATGGGTGAGCAGTTCTTC.

The chain uses TRBV7-3 and TRBJ2-7; 9 nucleotides agree with TRBD2. J was trimmed by 5 bases and V by 6 bases; bases with no gene match: 8. Germline values: CDR1 SGHTA, CDR2 FQGTGA. CDR3 length equals 14 residues. The chain's CDR3 is CASRSPGLANEQYF. The CDR3 bases are TGTGCCAGCAGGTCACCGGGACTAGCCAACGAGCAGTACTTC.

The V call is TRBV10-3, the J call TRBJ1-5, with D uncertain. The CDR3 has 14 residues. V lost 0 bases and J 5 bases, leaving 8 bases between the germline ends. Looked up from germline, CDR1 is ENHRY and CDR2 is SYGVKD. CDR3 loop: CAISESSGYQPQHF. The CDR3 coding sequence is TGTGCCATCAGTGAGTCTTCAGGATATCAGCCCCAGCATTTT.

This chain uses TRBV19 with TRBJ2-7, with TRBD1 matching over 9 bases. V shed 5 bases and J 1 base; nucleotides not matched to a gene: 6. Germline loops: CDR1 LNHDA, CDR2 SQIVND (reference sequence). This CDR3 contains 15 residues. CDR3 protein: CASSPGQGGSYEQYF. Written as DNA, the CDR3 is TGTGCCAGTAGTCCGGGACAGGGAGGATCCTACGAGCAGTACTTC.

The J gene is TRBJ2-7, the V gene TRBV11-3; TRBD1 matches at 9 bases. The CDR3 has 15 amino acids. In germline, CDR1 is SGHNT, CDR2 YENEEA. The V gene end was trimmed by 8 bases and the J gene end by 4 bases; junction bases not matched to a gene: 12. The CDR3: CASRGIQGALYEQYF. CDR3 nucleotide sequence: TGTGCCAGCCGCGGAATACAGGGGGCTTTGTACGAGCAGTACTTC. Full variable domain (rest looked up from reference TRBV11-3 and TRBJ2-7): EAGVVQSPRYKIIEKKQPVAFWCNPISGHNTLYWYLQNLGQGPELLIRYENEEAVDDSQLPKDRFSAERLKGVDSTLKIQPAELGDSAVYLCASRGIQGALYEQYFGPGTRLTVT.

The rearrangement uses TRBV3-1 (or the pseudogene TRBV3-2) and TRBJ2-7, with 8 bases aligning to TRBD2. The V gene's germline CDR1 is LGHDT and CDR2 YNNKEL (reference sequence). This CDR3 spans 14 amino acids. Trimming removed 4 bases from V and 6 bases from J; junction bases left unmatched: 8. In DNA form, the CDR3 reads TGTGCCAGCAGCCTTACGGGACTAGTCGGCGAGCAGTACTTC. This translates into CASSLTGLVGEQYF.

The J gene is TRBJ2-3, the V gene TRBV29-1; 9 bases are a match to TRBD1. From germline, CDR1 is SQVTM and CDR2 ANQGSEA. The V segment lost 7 bases and the J segment 12 bases; nucleotides outside the gene matches: 14. The CDR3 runs 13 residues. CDR3 protein: CSASQGAPTPQYF. The CDR3, as DNA: TGCAGCGCCTCACAGGGGGCCCCCACGCCACAGTATTTT.

This clone appeared once. The CDR3 loop reads CASSLGAADYSNQPQHF. For the CDR3, the DNA is TGCGCCAGCAGCTTGGGGGCCGCAGACTATAGCAATCAGCCCCAGCATTTT. This chain links TRBV5-1 with TRBJ1-5; D is unresolved. The CDR3 spans 17 residues. The V gene lost 0 bases and the J gene lost 0 bases, with 13 bases spanning the gap. Germline CDR1 SGHRS, CDR2 YFSETQ.

This clone was picked up one time. This rearrangement joins TRBV5-5 to TRBJ2-7; 7 bases agree with TRBD1. The germline V gene encodes CDR1 SGHKS and CDR2 YYEKEE (reference sequence). This CDR3 is built from 16 residues. V dropped 1 base and J dropped 3; count of bases not matched to a gene: 10. The CDR3 region has the DNA TGTGCCAGCAGCTTGTGGGACAGCTCCTCCCTCTACGAGCAGTACTTC. Its protein is CASSLWDSSSLYEQYF. Full variable domain (remainder filled in from reference TRBV5-5 and TRBJ2-7): DAGVTQSPTHLIKTRGQQVTLRCSPISGHKSVSWYQQVLGQGPQFIFQYYEKEERGRGNFPDRFSARQFPNYSSELNVNALLLGDSALYLCASSLWDSSSLYEQYFGPGTRLTVT.

CDR3 loop: CASSQVVLSEQYF. CDR3 DNA sequence: TGTGCCAGCAGCCAAGTCGTCCTAAGCGAGCAGTACTTC. The chain links TRBV14 to TRBJ2-7; D is ambiguous. V was trimmed by 1 base and J by 6 bases, leaving 10 bases between them. Germline loops: CDR1 SGHDN, CDR2 FVKESK. There are 13 residues in the CDR3.

The rearrangement joins TRBV2 to TRBJ2-6; the match to TRBD1 covers 7 bases. Germline V CDR1 and CDR2: SNHLY, FYNNEI. The length of the CDR3 is 17 residues. V was pared by 5 bases and J by 4 bases, with 11 bases of the junction left unmatched. DNA for the CDR3: TGTGCCAGCAGTTCCAGACAGGGAAGAACGGGGGCCAACGTCCTGACTTTC. Translated: CASSSRQGRTGANVLTF.

This chain joins TRBV12-3 or TRBV12-4 and TRBJ1-5; no clear D. Trimming removed 6 bases from V and 4 bases from J, with 7 bases in between. This CDR3 is built from 12 residues. The CDR3 DNA reads as TGTGCCAGCAGGGGCCCAAATCAGCCCCAGCATTTT. Translating gives CASRGPNQPQHF.

J is TRBJ2-7 and V is TRBV12-3 or TRBV12-4; possible D gene TRBD1, 5 bases. This CDR3 comprises 13 residues. With 4 bases removed from V and 2 bases from J, the gap between germline ends came to 9 bases. The CDR3 sequence is CASSYTGTYEQYF. CDR3 sequence (DNA): TGTGCCAGCAGTTATACAGGAACCTACGAGCAGTACTTC.

The chain recombines TRBV11-2 with TRBJ1-1, with TRBD1 matching 8 bases. J gave up 6 bases and V 5 bases, and 11 bases lay outside the gene matches. In germline, CDR1 is SGHAT, CDR2 FQNNGV. This CDR3 is built from 15 residues. In DNA form, the CDR3 reads TGTGCCAGCAGCGGACAGGGAAGTTTAAAGGCTGAAGCTTTCTTT. Its protein product is CASSGQGSLKAEAFF.

The V and J genes are TRBV30 and TRBJ1-1, with TRBD1 as a possible D gene (6 bases). With 0 bases removed from V and 1 base from J, the gap between germline ends came to 15 bases. The CDR3 sequence is 16 residues long. In germline, CDR1 is GTSNPN, CDR2 SVGIG (reference sequence). The CDR3 sequence: CAWSVQGRFGNTEAFF. As DNA, the CDR3 is TGTGCCTGGAGTGTACAGGGAAGGTTCGGGAACACTGAAGCTTTCTTT.

The V gene is TRBV19, the J gene TRBJ1-5, with D uncertain. The CDR3 spans 14 residues. CDR1 and CDR2 (germline): LNHDA, SQIVND (reference sequence). V was clipped by 5 bases and J by 7 bases, with 15 bases between them. The CDR3 is CASSPSGGKQPQHF. In nucleotides, the CDR3 is TGTGCCAGTAGTCCCTCTGGAGGGAAACAGCCCCAGCATTTT.